The clone carrying this T cell receptor beta chain was seen more than once but under ten times. This entry is derived from a study of blood T cell repertoires in COVID-19. Some clones are missing from TCRdb's copy, which holds only in-frame ones; the method was immunoSEQ multiplex PCR. The sample has about 160,000 clones, more than 70% seen once. The CDR3 runs to 14 residues. V was cut by 7 bases and J by 2 bases, with 14 bases left in between. The germline CDR1 and CDR2 sequences are LNHDA and SQIVND (reference sequence). The sequenced material came from peripheral blood. The chain carries TRBV19 and TRBJ1-2; D uncertain. The TCR was taken from a man aged 55 to 69 with acute or convalescent COVID-19. CDR3 sequence (DNA): TGTGCCAGTAATATGAGGGCGGCCAACTATGGCTACACCTTC. This codes for CASNMRAANYGYTF.